These 14 T cell receptor beta chains came from one sample sequenced in a study of neurological immune-mediated disorders. TCRdb fed the 5' RACE reads into MiXCR, producing one record per CDR3 protein. The sample lists tens of thousands of distinct CDR3 sequences, about 2% occurring once. Source material: PBMCs. These receptors all come from a woman aged 40 to 50 with multiple sclerosis.

This clonotype was recorded at least ten times. This sequence joins TRBV20-1 and TRBJ2-3, with 7 bases that match TRBD1. Germline CDR1 reads DFQATT; CDR2 reads SNEGSKA (reference sequence). CDR3 length: 13 amino acids. The V segment lost 4 bases and the J segment 3 bases; nucleotides outside the gene matches: 4. For the CDR3, the DNA is TGCAGTGCTATGCAGGACAGGACAGATACGCAGTATTTT. Protein product: CSAMQDRTDTQYF.

At least ten counts were recorded for this clonotype. CDR3 in amino acids: CASSPNRMNTEAFF. In DNA form, the CDR3 reads TGTGCCAGCTCACCCAACAGGATGAACACTGAAGCTTTCTTT. V is TRBV18 and J is TRBJ1-1, with D maybe TRBD1 (5 bases). The germline V gene encodes CDR1 KGHSH and CDR2 LQKENI. V lost 3 bases, J lost 0 bases, and 8 bases lay in between. The CDR3 runs to 14 residues. The whole variable domain, remainder taken from reference TRBV18 and TRBJ1-1, is NAGVMQNPRHLVRRRGQEARLRCSPMKGHSHVYWYRQLPEEGLKFMVYLQKENIIDESGMPKERFSAEFPKEGPSILRIQQVVRGDSAAYFCASSPNRMNTEAFFGQGTRLTVV.

This clonotype was picked up many times. The CDR3 region has the DNA TGTGCCAGCAGCCCGCCAGAGAACACTGAAGCTTTCTTT. It codes for CASSPPENTEAFF. The chain is built from TRBV7-9 and TRBJ1-1; D is ambiguous. Germline lookup yields CDR1 SEHNR and CDR2 FQNEAQ (reference sequence). V was cut by 5 bases and J by 1 base, with 8 bases left in between. CDR3 length equals 13 residues.

This clonotype was detected many times. V and J are TRBV2 and TRBJ1-5, with D uncertain. V dropped 5 bases and J dropped 9 bases, with 17 bases sitting between them. This CDR3 region has 14 residues. CDR1 and CDR2 from the germline V gene are SNHLY and FYNNEI. CDR3 coding DNA: TGTGCCAGCAGTTCCGGGCGGTCTGATCGGCCCCAGCATTTT. This sequence encodes CASSSGRSDRPQHF.

Regarding this clonotype: Compared with germline, one end of the junction differs, possibly owing to a read error. The V gene is TRBV18, the J gene TRBJ2-3, with D hard to call. This CDR3 is 15 amino acids long. Germline values: CDR1 KGHSH, CDR2 LQKENI. CDR3 sequence reads: CASSPPGQSTYTQYF. CDR3 DNA sequence: TGTGCCAGCTCACCCCCCGGCCAGAGCACATATACGCAGTATTTT.

In its sample, this clonotype was seen a few times. The CDR3 protein is CSARPPARDSPLHF. For the CDR3, the DNA is TGCAGTGCTAGACCCCCGGCCAGGGATTCACCCCTCCACTTT. The rearrangement uses TRBV20-1 and TRBJ1-6; D is perhaps TRBD1 (5 bases). The CDR3 sequence is 14 residues long. The V gene lost 2 bases and the J gene lost 8 bases, with 13 bases spanning the gap. The V gene's germline CDR1 is DFQATT and CDR2 SNEGSKA (reference sequence).

This clonotype was seen at least ten times. This sequence joins TRBV24-1 and TRBJ2-1; 7 nucleotides align to TRBD1. Germline lookup yields CDR1 KGHDR and CDR2 SFDVKD. With 4 bases clipped from V and 9 bases from J, the junction kept 11 bases outside the gene matches. The CDR3 is 15 amino acids. The CDR3 bases are TGTGCCACCAGTGACCAAAGGGGGCAGGGGAGTGAGCAGTTCTTC. It translates to CATSDQRGQGSEQFF.

This clonotype was picked up many times. The rearrangement joins TRBV5-1 to TRBJ1-5; weak D call: TRBD1 (5 bases). Germline lookup yields CDR1 SGHRS and CDR2 YFSETQ. V was shortened by 0 bases and J by 7 bases, with 14 bases between the two germline ends. CDR3 length equals 15 residues. The CDR3: CASSLVSGLGQPQHF. CDR3 in DNA: TGCGCCAGCAGCTTGGTTTCAGGGCTCGGCCAGCCCCAGCATTTT.

This clonotype was seen at least ten times. The chain employs TRBV7-2 and TRBJ2-1; possible D gene TRBD1, 5 bases. V was pared by 5 bases and J by 6 bases, with 17 bases between. The CDR3 sequence is 15 residues long. Germline values: CDR1 SGHTA, CDR2 FQGNSA. The CDR3 region has the DNA TGTGCCAGCAGCCCAAGGGCTTATGGGGCCAATGAGCAGTTCTTC. It specifies CASSPRAYGANEQFF.

Ten or more counts support this clonotype. The chain uses TRBV20-1 and TRBJ2-6; the D gene is possibly TRBD1 (6 bases). With 1 base removed from V and 3 bases from J, the gap between germline ends came to 7 bases. CDR1 is DFQATT, CDR2 SNEGSKA, per germline (reference sequence). This CDR3 spans 14 amino acids. The CDR3 protein is CSARATGGANVLTF. CDR3 bases: TGCAGTGCTAGAGCGACAGGTGGGGCCAACGTCCTGACTTTC.

This clonotype was counted at least ten times. The chain uses TRBV5-1 and TRBJ1-1, with 7 bases fitting TRBD1. Per the germline V gene, CDR1 is SGHRS and CDR2 is YFSETQ. The CDR3 covers 15 residues. The V and J ends lost 4 bases and 1 base, in that order; junction bases with no gene match: 7. The CDR3: CASSRQGIGNTEAFF. The CDR3 DNA follows: TGCGCCAGCAGCCGACAGGGTATTGGGAACACTGAAGCTTTCTTT.

This clonotype occurred many times. The V call is TRBV25-1, the J call TRBJ1-6; a weak D match, TRBD1 (6 bases). The V end lost 4 bases, the J end lost 6 bases, and 16 bases lay between the germline ends. In germline, CDR1 is MGHDK, CDR2 SYGVNS. The CDR3 contains 16 residues. In nucleotides, the CDR3 is TGTGCCAGCAGTGCTTCAAGGGAAGGGGGTAATTCACCCCTCCACTTT. Translation: CASSASREGGNSPLHF.

This clonotype appeared many times. This rearrangement joins TRBV28 to TRBJ2-6; no reliable D call. With 7 bases removed from V and 0 bases from J, the gap between germline ends came to 4 bases. The germline CDR1 and CDR2 sequences are MDHEN and SYDVKM. The CDR3 sequence is 13 residues long. CDR3 DNA sequence: TGTGCCAGCATCACCTCTGGGGCCAACGTCCTGACTTTC. Encoded protein: CASITSGANVLTF.

The chain employs TRBV5-1 and TRBJ2-7, with 9 positions matching TRBD2. The length of the CDR3 is 13 residues. With V trimmed by 4 bases and J by 7 bases, 6 bases remained unmatched. Germline lookup yields CDR1 SGHRS and CDR2 YFSETQ. The CDR3 DNA sequence: TGCGCCAGCAGCCGGACTAGCGTGCGAGAGCAGTACTTC. Protein sequence: CASSRTSVREQYF.